Here is one T cell receptor beta chain with its context. Produced via immunoSEQ multiplex PCR; TCRdb's table is partial and in-frame only. The sample lists under 150,000 clones; roughly 95% were seen once. The data were obtained in a study of T cell changes during pregnancy in multiple sclerosis. CDR1 is MDHEN, CDR2 SYDVKM, per germline. The junction had 4 bases not matched to a gene; V was cut back by 5 bases and J by 1 base. This CDR3 spans 16 amino acids. The material was peripheral blood, obtained after pregnancy. This clonotype originated in a female donor with multiple sclerosis, enrolled in a pregnancy study. The J gene is TRBJ2-3, the V gene TRBV28, with 12 nucleotides matching TRBD2. CDR3 sequence: CASSELAGGGTDTQYF. DNA for the CDR3: TGTGCCAGCAGTGAGCTAGCGGGAGGGGGCACAGATACGCAGTATTTT.